This record looks at one T cell receptor (beta chain) sequence and its context. What it recognizes is unknown. Other nucleotide sequences in the sample specify the same CDR3. Repertoires were generated with immunoSEQ multiplex PCR, while TCRdb's copy carries only in-frame clones and drops some. The data hold under 20,000 clones, with approximately 55% observed a single time. Germline loops: CDR1 LGHNA, CDR2 YNFKEQ. This CDR3 has 18 amino acids. V trimming: 3 bases; J trimming: 0 bases; junction bases outside the gene matches: 9. This entry belongs to a study of Tregs in tolerant kidney transplant recipients. After approximately 6 days with irradiated graft donor PBMCs, CFSE-labeled recipient PBMCs were FACS-sorted.

The sequence was collected from a human patient who received a combined kidney and bone marrow transplant. This rearrangement joins TRBV4-2 to TRBJ1-5, with TRBD1 matching 9 bases. This material consisted of CD4+ T cells from blood cultured with allogeneic cells, taken before the transplant. The CDR3 here is CASSQAGTGGSSNQPQHF. The CDR3 coding sequence is TGTGCCAGCAGCCAGGCCGGAACAGGGGGCAGTAGCAATCAGCCCCAGCATTTT.